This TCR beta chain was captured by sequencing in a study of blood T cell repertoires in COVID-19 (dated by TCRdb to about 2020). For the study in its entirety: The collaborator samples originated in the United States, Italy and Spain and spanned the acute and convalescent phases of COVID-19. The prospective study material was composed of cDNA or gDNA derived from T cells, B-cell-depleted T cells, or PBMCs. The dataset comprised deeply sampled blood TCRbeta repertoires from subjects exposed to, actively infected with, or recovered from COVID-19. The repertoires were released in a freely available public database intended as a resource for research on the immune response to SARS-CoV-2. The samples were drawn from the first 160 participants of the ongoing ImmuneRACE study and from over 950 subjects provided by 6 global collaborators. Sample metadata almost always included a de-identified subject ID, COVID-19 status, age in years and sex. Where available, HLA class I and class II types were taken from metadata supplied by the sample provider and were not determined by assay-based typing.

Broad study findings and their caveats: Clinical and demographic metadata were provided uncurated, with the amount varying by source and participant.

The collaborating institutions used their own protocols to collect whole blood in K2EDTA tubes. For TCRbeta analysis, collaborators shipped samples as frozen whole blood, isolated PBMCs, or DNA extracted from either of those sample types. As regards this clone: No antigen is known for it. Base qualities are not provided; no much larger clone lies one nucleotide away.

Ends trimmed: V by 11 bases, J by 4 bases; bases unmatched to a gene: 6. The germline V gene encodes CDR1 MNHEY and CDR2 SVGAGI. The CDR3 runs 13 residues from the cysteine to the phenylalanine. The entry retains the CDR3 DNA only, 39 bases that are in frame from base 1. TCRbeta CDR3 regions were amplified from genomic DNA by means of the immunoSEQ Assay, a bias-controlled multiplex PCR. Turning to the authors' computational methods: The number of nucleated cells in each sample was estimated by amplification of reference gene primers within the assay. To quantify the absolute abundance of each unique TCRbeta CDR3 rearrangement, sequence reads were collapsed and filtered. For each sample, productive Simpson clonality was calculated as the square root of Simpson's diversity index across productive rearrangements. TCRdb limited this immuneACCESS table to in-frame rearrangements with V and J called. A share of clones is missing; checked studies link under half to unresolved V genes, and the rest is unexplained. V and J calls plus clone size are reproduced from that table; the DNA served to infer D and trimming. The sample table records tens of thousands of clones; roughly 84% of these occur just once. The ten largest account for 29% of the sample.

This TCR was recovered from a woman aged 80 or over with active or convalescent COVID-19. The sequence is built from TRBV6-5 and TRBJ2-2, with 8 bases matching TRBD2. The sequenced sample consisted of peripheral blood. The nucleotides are TGTGCCTGCCAGCGGGGGCGCACCGGGGAGCTGTTTTTT. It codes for CACQRGRTGELFF.